Shown below are 26 T cell receptor beta chains from a single sample sequenced in a study of CD8 T cells in Susac syndrome. The RNA input was about 0.5 to 1 ug, and it was reverse transcribed with random hexamers. MiXCR, applied by TCRdb to the immunoSEQ multiplex PCR reads, yields one record per CDR3 protein. Of 150,000 to 200,000 distinct CDR3 sequences listed, approximately 94% are singletons. Material: CD4+ T cells from PBMCs. These TCRs come from a human donor with multiple sclerosis.

The V and J genes are TRBV29-1 and TRBJ1-1; the match to TRBD1 covers 9 bases. This CDR3 is built from 13 residues. From germline, CDR1 is SQVTM and CDR2 ANQGSEA. With 6 bases clipped from V and 1 base from J, the junction kept 3 bases outside the gene matches. CDR3 DNA sequence: TGCAGCGTGCGGGGACAGGGGAACACTGAAGCTTTCTTT. Protein product: CSVRGQGNTEAFF.

The V gene is TRBV6-6, the J gene TRBJ2-7, with 7 bases matching TRBD2. The germline CDR1 and CDR2 sequences are MNHNY and SVGAGI (reference sequence). The CDR3 consists of 13 residues. The junction had 10 bases not matched to a gene; V was cut back by 8 bases and J by 6 bases. In DNA form, the CDR3 reads TGTGCCAGCGCCCGAGGGGCGGGAGTCGAGCAGTACTTC. Translated: CASARGAGVEQYF.

This clonotype was seen a handful of times. V gene TRBV11-1 combines with J gene TRBJ1-1; no reliable D call. Germline V gene sequence: CDR1 SGHAT, CDR2 FQDESV (reference sequence). Trimming pared 7 bases from V and 2 bases from J, leaving 11 bases between. CDR3 length equals 13 residues. The CDR3 bases are TGTGCCAGCAACCTAGGACCCAACACTGAAGCTTTCTTT. Translation gives CASNLGPNTEAFF.

The chain is built from TRBV30 and TRBJ1-2; D remains ambiguous. Per germline, CDR1 GTSNPN and CDR2 SVGIG (reference sequence). V was trimmed by 1 base and J by 10 bases, leaving 10 bases between them. CDR3 length: 11 residues. The CDR3 spells CAWSEAWDYTF. The DNA for the CDR3 is TGTGCCTGGAGTGAAGCCTGGGACTACACCTTC.

The rearrangement links TRBV3-1 to TRBJ2-5; D possibly corresponds to TRBD1 (6 bases). Germline V gene sequence: CDR1 LGHDT, CDR2 YNNKEL (reference sequence). The V and J ends lost 1 base and 4 bases respectively, with 7 bases between them. The CDR3 extends over 13 amino acids. DNA for the CDR3: TGTGCCAGCAGCCAAGGGGGGCGAGAGACCCAGTACTTC. Translated: CASSQGGRETQYF.

The V gene is TRBV18, the J gene TRBJ2-7, with D maybe TRBD1 (5 bases). Trimming took 3 bases from V and 0 from J, leaving 12 bases between them. The germline gives CDR1 KGHSH, CDR2 LQKENI. This CDR3 spans 15 amino acids. CDR3 region: CASSPSTGSSYEQYF. In DNA, the CDR3 is TGTGCCAGCTCACCCAGCACAGGTTCCTCCTACGAGCAGTACTTC.

This chain links TRBV28 with TRBJ2-1; no clear D gene. Trimming shortened V by 7 bases and J by 8 bases, and 6 bases separated the two germline ends. The CDR3 covers 10 residues. From germline, CDR1 is MDHEN and CDR2 SYDVKM. CDR3 region: CASMGHEQFF. CDR3 coding DNA: TGTGCCAGCATGGGTCATGAGCAGTTCTTC.

This rearrangement joins TRBV24-1 to TRBJ2-5, with 10 bases identical to TRBD2. After removal of 4 bases from V and 4 bases from J, the junction contained 5 bases not matched to a gene. CDR3 length equals 15 residues. CDR1 KGHDR and CDR2 SFDVKD come from the germline V gene. CDR3 in amino acids: CATSDTSGTGETQYF. CDR3 in DNA: TGTGCCACCAGTGACACTAGCGGGACGGGAGAGACCCAGTACTTC.

The genes are TRBV20-1 and TRBJ2-2, with 7 bases fitting TRBD1. The CDR3 length is 14 residues. Germline values: CDR1 DFQATT, CDR2 SNEGSKA (reference sequence). J was trimmed by 4 bases and V by 5 bases; bases with no gene match: 7. The CDR3, as DNA: TGCAGTGCTTCCCGACAGGGACGCACCGGGGAGCTGTTTTTT. It specifies CSASRQGRTGELFF.

This clonotype was seen only once. J is TRBJ2-5 and V is TRBV27; TRBD1 might be the D (8 bases). This CDR3 comprises 15 residues. The V and J ends lost 8 bases and 3 bases respectively, with 19 bases between them. The germline CDR1 and CDR2 sequences are MNHEY and SMNVEV (reference sequence). The CDR3 reads CASFATGEGEETQYF. CDR3 coding DNA: TGTGCCAGCTTTGCGACAGGGGAGGGAGAAGAGACCCAGTACTTC.

This chain connects TRBV29-1 to TRBJ2-3; 11 bases map to TRBD1. The V gene end was trimmed by 8 bases and the J gene end by 4 bases; junction bases not matched to a gene: 5. The CDR3 spans 13 residues. In germline, CDR1 is SQVTM, CDR2 ANQGSEA. The CDR3 nucleotides are TGCAGCCAGAGGACAGGGGGCTCAGATACGCAGTATTTT. It codes for CSQRTGGSDTQYF.

The chain uses TRBV30 and TRBJ1-5, with D possibly being TRBD1 (5 bases). Per the germline V gene, CDR1 is GTSNPN and CDR2 is SVGIG (reference sequence). Between the trimmed V and J ends, which lost 2 bases and 3 bases, there was a span of 8 bases. CDR3 size: 13 residues. The chain's CDR3 is CAWSQDNNQPQHF. The CDR3 nucleotides are TGTGCCTGGAGTCAGGACAACAATCAGCCCCAGCATTTT.

CDR3 coding DNA: TGTGCCAGCACCCCCGGACTAGCGGGAGGGCACAATGAGCAGTTCTTC. It specifies CASTPGLAGGHNEQFF. V is TRBV28 and J is TRBJ2-1, with TRBD2 matching 15 bases. Germline V lookup: CDR1 MDHEN, CDR2 SYDVKM. V lost 7 bases and J lost 5; bases outside the gene matches: 6. The CDR3 consists of 16 residues.

The rearrangement joins TRBV5-6 to TRBJ1-2; D call uncertain. CDR1 is SGHDT and CDR2 is YYEEEE in the germline V gene. V was trimmed by 0 bases and J by 4 bases, leaving 7 bases between them. The length of the CDR3 is 13 residues. CDR3 amino acids: CASSLGGVYGYTF. The CDR3 nucleotides read TGTGCCAGCAGCTTGGGCGGGGTCTATGGCTACACCTTC.

The J gene is TRBJ2-3, the V gene TRBV20-1, with D perhaps matching TRBD1 or TRBD2 (5 bases each). Trimming removed 3 bases at V and 4 bases at J, with 11 bases between. Germline loops: CDR1 DFQATT, CDR2 SNEGSKA (reference sequence). This CDR3 is built from 13 residues. This CDR3 reads CSARGRGADTQYF. The CDR3 DNA reads as TGCAGTGCTAGGGGCAGAGGGGCAGATACGCAGTATTTT.

This rearrangement joins TRBV29-1 to TRBJ2-5; TRBD1 aligns across 11 bases. This CDR3 is 12 amino acids long. The J segment lost 5 bases and the V segment lost 6 bases, leaving 2 bases of the junction unmatched. Per the germline V gene, CDR1 is SQVTM and CDR2 is ANQGSEA. CDR3 region: CSVDRGLETQYF. The DNA for the CDR3 is TGCAGCGTGGACAGGGGGCTGGAGACCCAGTACTTC.

The rearrangement uses TRBV6-6 and TRBJ2-7, with a weak D call TRBD1 (6 bases). CDR1 and CDR2 from the germline V gene are MNHNY and SVGAGI (reference sequence). This CDR3 region has 11 residues. Trimming left V 9 bases short and J 5 bases short, with 11 bases between. CDR3 DNA sequence: TGTGCCAGTCAGGGGTTCCACGAGCAGTACTTC. It is translated as CASQGFHEQYF.

The V and J genes are TRBV7-9 and TRBJ1-2, with D tentatively TRBD1 (5 bases). V gave up 3 bases and J gave up 4 bases, with 6 bases separating them. This CDR3 is 12 amino acids long. The germline V gene has CDR1 SEHNR and CDR2 FQNEAQ (reference sequence). This CDR3 is CASSFGGYGYTF. The CDR3, as DNA: TGTGCCAGCAGCTTCGGGGGCTATGGCTACACCTTC.

The chain employs TRBV5-1 and TRBJ1-1; no definite D call. CDR3 length: 16 amino acids. Germline V lookup: CDR1 SGHRS, CDR2 YFSETQ. V lost 0 bases, J lost 4 bases, and 16 bases lay in between. The CDR3 coding sequence is TGCGCCAGCAGCTTGGAAGCGGGTGGGAGGAGCACTGAAGCTTTCTTT. It yields the protein CASSLEAGGRSTEAFF.

This sequence joins TRBV28 and TRBJ1-1; tentative D call: TRBD1 (5 bases). This CDR3 comprises 13 residues. Germline-derived CDR1 and CDR2 are MDHEN and SYDVKM. V was cut by 7 bases and J by 1 base, with 10 bases left in between. The CDR3 sequence: CASTVTGNTEAFF. The CDR3 DNA sequence: TGTGCCAGCACCGTCACAGGGAACACTGAAGCTTTCTTT.

The chain links TRBV12-3 or TRBV12-4 to TRBJ1-2; possible D gene TRBD1, 5 bases. The CDR3 is made up of 17 amino acids. V lost 6 bases and J 4 bases, leaving 24 bases between the germline ends. The CDR3: CASSPFRGGTITYGYTF. In DNA form, the CDR3 reads TGTGCCAGCAGCCCCTTTAGAGGCGGGACGATTACCTATGGCTACACCTTC.

The chain links TRBV18 to TRBJ2-7; D unclear. This CDR3 contains 13 residues. Germline V gene lookup returns CDR1 KGHSH and CDR2 LQKENI. V was trimmed by 2 bases and J by 2 bases, leaving 7 bases between them. This chain's CDR3 is CASSPTAPYEQYF. As DNA, the CDR3 is TGTGCCAGCTCACCAACGGCTCCCTACGAGCAGTACTTC.

V gene TRBV5-6 combines with J gene TRBJ2-5; D perhaps matches TRBD1 (5 bases). Trimming pared 3 bases from V and 5 bases from J, leaving 11 bases between. This CDR3 region has 13 residues. The germline CDR1 and CDR2 sequences are SGHDT and YYEEEE. DNA for the CDR3: TGTGCCAGCAGCTGGGGCCGTGGCGAGACCCAGTACTTC. Protein product: CASSWGRGETQYF.

This clonotype was detected once. This chain links TRBV5-4 with TRBJ1-2, with 7 positions matching TRBD1. The CDR3 is 13 amino acids. Unmatched junction bases numbered 4, after V lost 2 bases and J lost 6 bases. Germline assignment: CDR1 SGHNT and CDR2 YYREEE (reference sequence). DNA for the CDR3: TGTGCCAGCAGCTTCACAGGGGATGATGGCTACACCTTC. It specifies CASSFTGDDGYTF.

The chain is built from TRBV12-3 or TRBV12-4 and TRBJ2-1, with 11 nucleotides matching TRBD2. The CDR3 has 14 residues. The trim removed 10 bases at V and 7 bases at J, leaving 9 bases unmatched. CDR3: CATLTSGRENEQFF. The CDR3 coding sequence is TGTGCCACCTTAACTAGCGGGAGAGAGAATGAGCAGTTCTTC.

The V and J genes are TRBV28 and TRBJ2-7; D might be TRBD1 (6 bases). The germline V and J ends were trimmed by 4 bases and 3 bases, with 10 bases remaining between them. The V gene's germline CDR1 is MDHEN and CDR2 SYDVKM. CDR3 length: 13 residues. The CDR3 DNA follows: TGTGCCAGCAGTTCAGGGGTCCTCTACGAGCAGTACTTC. This translates into CASSSGVLYEQYF.